A single sample gave rise to the 18 T cell receptor beta chains below, sequenced in a study of response to subunit inactivated influenza vaccine. TCRdb processed the RT-PCR reads anew with MiXCR; each CDR3 protein has one entry. The sample holds about 540,000 distinct CDR3 sequences, less than 25% seen once. The same sample was also used in a study of T cells expressing NK-cell markers. From that paper: What made the TCR beta cDNA was 5'RACE template switching with UMIs.

The sequenced sample was CD4+ T cells sorted from PBMCs, obtained 11 to 12 days after vaccination. These receptors all come from a man over 45 who received an inactivated influenza vaccine.

This clonotype came up a few times. The CDR3 coding sequence is TGTGCCAGCAGTTTACAGAGAGTTAATGAAAAACTGTTTTTT. It encodes CASSLQRVNEKLFF. This chain connects TRBV12-3 or TRBV12-4 to TRBJ1-4; D unclear. V dropped 2 bases and J dropped 4 bases, with 8 bases sitting between them. This CDR3 spans 14 amino acids.

The CDR3 bases are TGTGCCAGTAGTATCACGACTAGCGGGATTACCTACGAGCAGTACTTC. Its protein is CASSITTSGITYEQYF. J is TRBJ2-7 and V is TRBV19, with 11 bases identical to TRBD2. The germline V gene encodes CDR1 LNHDA and CDR2 SQIVND (reference sequence). Trimming cost V 3 bases and J 2 bases; bases outside gene matches: 6. This CDR3 contains 16 residues.

The genes are TRBV7-8 and TRBJ1-1; D is unclear. This CDR3 comprises 15 residues. The germline V gene encodes CDR1 SGHVS and CDR2 FQNEAQ. Trimming took off 4 bases at V and 3 bases at J, with 15 bases between the two ends. DNA for the CDR3: TGTGCCAGCAGCTCAGAGGGCCTCACGTACACTGAAGCTTTCTTT. This codes for CASSSEGLTYTEAFF.

V and J are TRBV2 and TRBJ2-1, with 9 bases lining up with TRBD2. After removal of 7 bases from V and 0 bases from J, the junction contained 10 bases not matched to a gene. There are 17 residues in the CDR3. The V gene's germline CDR1 is SNHLY and CDR2 FYNNEI. DNA for the CDR3: TGTGCCAGCATTCGGGCTAGCGGGGTACGCTCCTACAATGAGCAGTTCTTC. Translated, it gives CASIRASGVRSYNEQFF.

The gene calls are TRBV12-3 or TRBV12-4 and TRBJ1-5; D unresolved. The V end lost 2 bases, the J end lost 1 base, and 9 bases lay between the germline ends. CDR3 length equals 15 residues. CDR3 loop: CASSLSQLSNQPQHF. The CDR3 bases are TGTGCCAGCAGTTTAAGTCAGCTAAGCAATCAGCCCCAGCATTTT.

There are a few counts of this clonotype. The DNA of the CDR3 is TGTGCCAGTAGCACGGGACTAGCGGGGGAGTATAGGGACAATGAGCAGTTCTTC. Protein sequence: CASSTGLAGEYRDNEQFF. This chain uses TRBV19 with TRBJ2-1; TRBD2 matches 14 bases. V shed 6 bases and J 5 bases; nucleotides not matched to a gene: 12. The CDR3 consists of 18 residues. Germline-derived CDR1 and CDR2 are LNHDA and SQIVND (reference sequence).

V is TRBV20-1 and J is TRBJ1-3, with no clear D. Germline V gene sequence: CDR1 DFQATT, CDR2 SNEGSKA (reference sequence). Trimming cost V 5 bases and J 2 bases, with 10 bases left between them. The CDR3 loop spans 13 amino acids. The CDR3 spells CSASQDTGNTIYF. DNA for the CDR3: TGCAGTGCTTCCCAGGATACTGGAAACACCATATATTTT.

This clonotype was counted only a few times. The chain is built from TRBV4-3 and TRBJ2-3; weak D call: TRBD2 (6 bases). CDR3 length: 15 amino acids. V lost 4 bases and J 1 base, leaving 12 bases between the germline ends. CDR1 LGHNA and CDR2 YSLEER come from the germline V gene. The CDR3 nucleotides read TGCGCCAGCAGCCCCCGCGGGGTGGGCACAGATACGCAGTATTTT. Amino acid sequence: CASSPRGVGTDTQYF.

The chain has TRBV5-1 and TRBJ1-2; 8 bases map to TRBD1. The germline CDR1 and CDR2 sequences are SGHRS and YFSETQ. This CDR3 is 15 amino acids long. Trimming removed 2 bases from V and 8 bases from J; junction bases left unmatched: 11. CDR3: CASSLQPGQGEGYTF. The DNA for the CDR3 is TGCGCCAGCAGCTTACAACCCGGACAGGGAGAGGGCTACACCTTC.

This clonotype was detected only once. The chain has TRBV6-1 and TRBJ2-4, with D perhaps matching TRBD1 (6 bases). Trimming pared 8 bases from V and 0 bases from J, leaving 11 bases between. This CDR3 region has 14 residues. Germline loops: CDR1 MNHNS, CDR2 SASEGT. CDR3 amino acids: CASLPGVAKNIQYF. The CDR3 coding sequence is TGTGCCAGCTTACCAGGGGTAGCCAAAAACATTCAGTACTTC.

There are many counts of this clonotype. The chain combines TRBV2 with TRBJ2-7; D possibly uses TRBD1 or TRBD2 (5 bases each). The V gene's germline CDR1 is SNHLY and CDR2 FYNNEI. V was trimmed by 5 bases and J by 3 bases, leaving 11 bases between them. The CDR3 spans 13 residues. The CDR3 region is CASSSGRVYEQYF. CDR3 DNA: TGTGCCAGCAGTTCGGGACGGGTCTACGAGCAGTACTTC. Looking up the rest from reference TRBV2 and TRBJ2-7 gives the full variable domain: EPEVTQTPSHQVTQMGQEVILRCVPISNHLYFYWYRQILGQKVEFLVSFYNNEISEKSEIFDDQFSVERPDGSNFTLKIRSTKLEDSAMYFCASSSGRVYEQYFGPGTRLTVT.

Only one count was recorded for this clonotype. The V gene is TRBV7-6, the J gene TRBJ2-7, with TRBD1 matching 9 bases. The trim removed 3 bases at V and 6 bases at J, leaving 6 bases unmatched. In germline, CDR1 is SGHVS, CDR2 FNYEAQ. The CDR3 sequence is 14 residues long. In DNA form, the CDR3 reads TGTGCCAGCAGCTTGGGGGACAGGGCCAGCGAGCAGTACTTC. It encodes CASSLGDRASEQYF.

This clonotype was counted ten times or more. The chain couples TRBV20-1 to TRBJ1-5; TRBD1 agrees at 11 bases. The ends lost 3 bases at V and 1 base at J; junction bases unmatched: 5. CDR3 length: 16 residues. Germline CDR1 is DFQATT and CDR2 is SNEGSKA (reference sequence). The CDR3: CSARPGTGGSNQPQHF. CDR3 nucleotide sequence: TGCAGTGCTAGGCCCGGGACAGGGGGGAGCAATCAGCCCCAGCATTTT.

There are a few counts of this clonotype. The gene calls are TRBV5-6 and TRBJ2-7; D may correspond to TRBD1 or TRBD2 (5 bases each). The V gene lost 0 bases and the J gene lost 4 bases, with 14 bases spanning the gap. CDR3 length: 15 residues. Germline lookup yields CDR1 SGHDT and CDR2 YYEEEE. The CDR3 protein is CASSLGIGEQYEQYF. DNA of the CDR3: TGTGCCAGCAGCTTGGGTATAGGGGAGCAATACGAGCAGTACTTC.

The chain joins TRBV12-3 or TRBV12-4 to TRBJ1-2; D might be TRBD1 (5 bases). The CDR3 extends over 13 amino acids. Between the trimmed V and J ends, which lost 4 bases and 4 bases, there was a span of 10 bases. This chain's CDR3 is CASSWGEAYGYTF. CDR3 bases: TGTGCCAGCAGTTGGGGGGAAGCCTATGGCTACACCTTC.

The rearrangement links TRBV4-3 to TRBJ2-7; D possibly corresponds to TRBD2 (5 bases). Germline loops: CDR1 LGHNA, CDR2 YSLEER. This CDR3 comprises 15 residues. V dropped 1 base and J dropped 0 bases, with 10 bases sitting between them. The CDR3 DNA sequence: TGCGCCAGCAGCCAAGGCTGGGAGAGCTCCTACGAGCAGTACTTC. Protein sequence: CASSQGWESSYEQYF.

This chain joins TRBV28 and TRBJ2-7; TRBD1 agrees at 8 bases. Germline lookup yields CDR1 MDHEN and CDR2 SYDVKM. This CDR3 has 14 residues. V trimming: 2 bases; J trimming: 6 bases; junction bases outside the gene matches: 6. The CDR3 DNA sequence: TGTGCCAGCAGTTTACCAGGGGGCTTATTCGAGCAGTACTTC. Its translation is CASSLPGGLFEQYF.

This clonotype was observed a single time. The chain links TRBV28 to TRBJ2-7, with 7 bases identical to TRBD1. V shed 5 bases and J 6 bases; nucleotides not matched to a gene: 10. Germline assignment: CDR1 MDHEN and CDR2 SYDVKM. The length of the CDR3 is 14 residues. The CDR3 nucleotides are TGTGCCAGCAGTAACCCGACAGGGCTGCGCGAGCAGTACTTC. Translating it yields CASSNPTGLREQYF.